These 31 T cell receptor beta chains share one sample of origin, sequenced in a study of PD-L1 blockade in urothelial cancer. Method: immunoSEQ multiplex PCR; TCRdb's copy keeps in-frame clones and lacks some. The data contain about 51,000 clones, approximately 84% of them singletons. The sample was PBMCs, taken around atezolizumab (anti-PD-L1) treatment. The receptors were gathered from a man aged 55-75 years with urothelial cancer.

This chain connects TRBV18 to TRBJ1-1; TRBD1 agrees at 7 bases. The CDR3 is made up of 13 amino acids. Losses at the gene ends were 2 bases for V and 6 bases for J; bases not matched to a gene: 3. Germline assignment: CDR1 KGHSH and CDR2 LQKENI. Here the CDR3 reads CASSPTGVPEAFF. The CDR3 bases are TGTGCCAGCTCACCAACAGGGGTCCCTGAAGCTTTCTTT.

This chain connects TRBV5-8 to TRBJ1-2, with D tentatively TRBD1 (5 bases). Per germline, CDR1 SGHTS and CDR2 YDEGEE. There are 13 residues in the CDR3. Trimming shortened V by 6 bases and J by 8 bases, and 17 bases separated the two germline ends. The CDR3 reads CASTSRGIYGYTF. The CDR3 DNA sequence: TGTGCCAGCACCTCTAGGGGAATCTACGGCTACACCTTC.

The genes are TRBV11-3 and TRBJ2-1; D unclear. This CDR3 is built from 16 residues. CDR1 and CDR2 (germline): SGHNT, YENEEA. V lost 5 bases and J 2 bases, leaving 16 bases between the germline ends. CDR3 nucleotides: TGTGCCAGCAGCATAGGGTTCCAGAGGACCTACAATGAGCAGTTCTTC. Translating gives CASSIGFQRTYNEQFF.

This clone has only one observation. The chain employs TRBV2 and TRBJ1-4, with D unresolved. Germline-derived CDR1 and CDR2 are SNHLY and FYNNEI. This CDR3 spans 14 amino acids. Trimming removed 6 bases at V and 7 bases at J, with 15 bases between. The CDR3, as DNA: TGTGCCAGCAGAAGAGAAGACCTAGGTGAAAAACTGTTTTTT. Encoded protein: CASRREDLGEKLFF.

This chain connects TRBV13 to TRBJ2-7; 8 bases align to TRBD2. The CDR3 is 14 residues long. CDR1 and CDR2 (germline): PRHDT, FYEKMQ (reference sequence). The ends lost 9 bases at V and 0 bases at J; junction bases unmatched: 7. The CDR3 bases are TGTGCCAGTGCAACTAGCGGATTCTCCTACGAGCAGTACTTC. Translation gives CASATSGFSYEQYF.

The rearrangement joins TRBV19 to TRBJ2-2; 7 bases are a match to TRBD2. V was clipped by 8 bases and J by 1 base; unmatched bases: 4. Germline CDR1 and CDR2: LNHDA and SQIVND (reference sequence). This CDR3 is 14 amino acids long. The DNA for the CDR3 is TGTGCCAGTCTGTCGGGAGGGAACACCGGGGAGCTGTTTTTT. Its protein is CASLSGGNTGELFF.

V is TRBV5-1 and J is TRBJ2-2; 9 nucleotides align to TRBD1. The V gene's germline CDR1 is SGHRS and CDR2 YFSETQ. The V gene end was trimmed by 0 bases and the J gene end by 5 bases; junction bases not matched to a gene: 11. The CDR3 extends over 18 amino acids. The CDR3: CASSLGIRTGVFTGELFF. CDR3 coding DNA: TGCGCCAGCAGCTTGGGGATTCGGACAGGGGTCTTTACCGGGGAGCTGTTTTTT.

The V call is TRBV5-5, the J call TRBJ1-5, with a weak D call TRBD1 (5 bases). Trimming removed 0 bases from V and 7 bases from J, with 14 bases in between. Germline V CDR1 and CDR2: SGHKS, YYEKEE (reference sequence). The CDR3 length is 15 residues. Written as DNA, the CDR3 is TGTGCCAGCAGCTTGGAGGGTGGGGGAGGCCAGCCCCAGCATTTT. Its translation is CASSLEGGGGQPQHF. Full variable domain (outside the CDR3, taken from reference TRBV5-5 and TRBJ1-5): DAGVTQSPTHLIKTRGQQVTLRCSPISGHKSVSWYQQVLGQGPQFIFQYYEKEERGRGNFPDRFSARQFPNYSSELNVNALLLGDSALYLCASSLEGGGGQPQHFGDGTRLSIL.

The chain recombines TRBV18 with TRBJ2-7, with TRBD1 identical over 10 bases. The CDR3 covers 16 residues. V was pared by 2 bases and J by 2 bases, with 6 bases of the junction left unmatched. The germline CDR1 and CDR2 sequences are KGHSH and LQKENI. The CDR3 region has the DNA TGTGCCAGCTCACCAATCTCCGGGACAGGGGCCTACGAGCAGTACTTC. Translation gives CASSPISGTGAYEQYF.

This clone came up a few times. The rearrangement uses TRBV2 and TRBJ1-2, with a weak D call TRBD1 (5 bases). The V end lost 6 bases, the J end lost 8 bases, and 16 bases lay between the germline ends. From germline, CDR1 is SNHLY and CDR2 FYNNEI. The CDR3 runs 13 residues. The CDR3 sequence: CASRDERQGGYTF. CDR3 DNA sequence: TGTGCCAGCAGGGACGAGAGGCAGGGAGGCTACACCTTC.

The chain joins TRBV4-1 to TRBJ1-5, with D perhaps matching TRBD1 (6 bases). Trimming left V 3 bases short and J 2 bases short, with 11 bases between. This CDR3 has 15 residues. Per germline, CDR1 MGHRA and CDR2 YSYEKL. CDR3 sequence: CASSQPRTGNQPQHF. The CDR3 coding sequence is TGCGCCAGCAGCCAGCCCCGGACAGGCAATCAGCCCCAGCATTTT.

This chain links TRBV6-1 with TRBJ1-4, with D possibly matching TRBD1 (5 bases). Germline assignment: CDR1 MNHNS and CDR2 SASEGT. Trimming removed 2 bases at V and 4 bases at J, with 17 bases between. CDR3 length: 17 residues. The CDR3 is CASSETGHRYLNEKLFF. In DNA, the CDR3 is TGTGCCAGCAGTGAAACAGGACACCGCTATCTTAATGAAAAACTGTTTTTT.

This clone was picked up a small number of times. The rearrangement links TRBV6-5 to TRBJ1-2; no reliable D call. CDR3 length: 11 residues. Germline values: CDR1 MNHEY, CDR2 SVGAGI. V shed 9 bases and J shed 8 bases, with 13 bases lying between them. CDR3 coding DNA: TGTGCCAGTGGGAGGATTTACGGCTACACCTTC. Its protein is CASGRIYGYTF.

This clone occurred a few times. This CDR3 reads CASRRGTEAFF. In nucleotides, the CDR3 is TGCGCCAGCAGGCGGGGGACTGAAGCTTTCTTT. The genes are TRBV4-1 and TRBJ1-1, with a tentative D call TRBD1 (5 bases). The CDR3 has 11 amino acids. Between the trimmed V and J ends, which lost 6 bases and 5 bases, there was a span of 7 bases. CDR1 and CDR2 from the germline V gene are MGHRA and YSYEKL.

The chain has TRBV5-1 and TRBJ2-1; 10 nucleotides align to TRBD2. Looked up from germline, CDR1 is SGHRS and CDR2 is YFSETQ. The CDR3 totals 16 residues. The V gene end was trimmed by 6 bases and the J gene end by 5 bases; junction bases not matched to a gene: 11. The CDR3 is CASIKGERGGNNEQFF. The CDR3, as DNA: TGCGCCAGCATAAAAGGGGAGCGGGGGGGAAACAATGAGCAGTTCTTC.

This clone was counted between two and nine times. This CDR3 is CATQRIYEQYF. CDR3 coding DNA: TGTGCCACTCAGAGGATCTACGAGCAGTACTTC. This chain links TRBV6-5 with TRBJ2-7; D is ambiguous. The V end lost 10 bases, the J end lost 3 bases, and 10 bases lay between the germline ends. The CDR3 extends over 11 amino acids. The V gene's germline CDR1 is MNHEY and CDR2 SVGAGI.

The CDR3 is CASSLGGVGPYNEQFF. DNA for the CDR3: TGTGCCAGCAGCCTAGGGGGGGTTGGACCCTACAATGAGCAGTTCTTC. The chain recombines TRBV4-2 with TRBJ2-1; weak D call: TRBD2 (7 bases). The CDR3 spans 16 residues. Germline CDR1 LGHNA, CDR2 YNFKEQ. Trimming shortened V by 4 bases and J by 2 bases, and 15 bases separated the two germline ends.

The chain has TRBV7-3 and TRBJ2-3, with 9 bases lining up with TRBD2. V trimming: 4 bases; J trimming: 4 bases; junction bases outside the gene matches: 3. Germline CDR1 SGHTA, CDR2 FQGTGA. The length of the CDR3 is 14 residues. CDR3 protein: CASSSGLASDTQYF. CDR3 nucleotides: TGTGCCAGCAGCTCGGGACTAGCTTCAGATACGCAGTATTTT. The full variable domain, rest sourced from reference TRBV7-3 and TRBJ2-3, is GAGVSQTPSNKVTEKGKYVELRCDPISGHTALYWYRQSLGQGPEFLIYFQGTGAADDSGLPNDRFFAVRPEGSVSTLKIQRTERGDSAVYLCASSSGLASDTQYFGPGTRLTVL.

The V and J genes are TRBV10-3 and TRBJ1-1, with unresolved D. Germline values: CDR1 ENHRY, CDR2 SYGVKD. This CDR3 contains 12 residues. Trimming took 3 bases from V and 4 from J, leaving 6 bases between them. The CDR3 sequence is CAISEHGTEAFF. The CDR3 DNA reads as TGTGCCATCAGTGAACATGGCACTGAAGCTTTCTTT.

The V call is TRBV7-6, the J call TRBJ1-1; 10 positions agree with TRBD1. Germline CDR1 and CDR2: SGHVS and FNYEAQ. The CDR3 totals 14 residues. Trimming took 5 bases from V and 5 from J; bases not matched to a gene: 5. Here the CDR3 DNA reads TGTGCCAGCAGCACCGGGACAGGGGTGACTGAAGCTTTCTTT. Its translation: CASSTGTGVTEAFF.

The chain couples TRBV27 to TRBJ2-3, with D tentatively TRBD1 (5 bases). Germline CDR1 reads MNHEY; CDR2 reads SMNVEV (reference sequence). Trimming removed 6 bases from V and 3 bases from J, with 16 bases in between. The CDR3 contains 15 residues. The CDR3 sequence: CASRVTGYGTDTQYF. CDR3 DNA sequence: TGTGCCAGCAGGGTTACAGGTTACGGGACAGATACGCAGTATTTT.

V and J are TRBV5-1 and TRBJ2-2; 9 bases agree with TRBD2. CDR3 size: 16 residues. The germline CDR1 and CDR2 sequences are SGHRS and YFSETQ. V lost 0 bases and J lost 1; bases outside the gene matches: 1. CDR3 region: CASSLAAGGNTGELFF. For the CDR3, the DNA is TGCGCCAGCAGCTTGGCAGCGGGGGGGAACACCGGGGAGCTGTTTTTT.

The gene calls are TRBV7-9 and TRBJ1-2, with a weak D call TRBD1 (6 bases). This CDR3 comprises 16 residues. V lost 1 base and J lost 4, with 16 bases in between. Germline V gene lookup returns CDR1 SEHNR and CDR2 FQNEAQ (reference sequence). CDR3 amino acids: CASSLVGVARGYGYTF. The CDR3 DNA reads as TGTGCCAGCAGCTTAGTGGGGGTGGCCAGGGGCTATGGCTACACCTTC.

The chain links TRBV5-1 to TRBJ2-7, with 10 bases aligning to TRBD1. V shed 0 bases and J 3 bases; nucleotides not matched to a gene: 12. CDR1 and CDR2 from the germline V gene are SGHRS and YFSETQ. The CDR3 extends over 18 amino acids. CDR3 in amino acids: CASSLGSPTGGVSYEQYF. CDR3 in DNA: TGCGCCAGCAGCTTGGGCTCCCCGACAGGGGGCGTAAGCTACGAGCAGTACTTC.

This clone was observed a few times. V and J are TRBV5-6 and TRBJ2-3, with TRBD1 matching 8 bases. This CDR3 comprises 15 residues. CDR1 is SGHDT, CDR2 YYEEEE, per germline. The J segment lost 2 bases and the V segment lost 4 bases, leaving 6 bases of the junction unmatched. The CDR3 DNA follows: TGTGCCAGCAGCACCGGACAGGGACCCACAGATACGCAGTATTTT. It translates to CASSTGQGPTDTQYF.

This clone was detected once. The chain has TRBV5-1 and TRBJ1-1; D is ambiguous. Germline V gene lookup returns CDR1 SGHRS and CDR2 YFSETQ. Trimming took 0 bases from V and 2 from J, leaving 5 bases between them. The CDR3 runs to 13 residues. The CDR3 loop reads CASSLVTNTEAFF. DNA of the CDR3: TGCGCCAGCAGCTTGGTGACAAACACTGAAGCTTTCTTT.

J is TRBJ1-4 and V is TRBV2, with D unresolved. CDR3 length: 13 residues. The ends were cut back, 0 bases at V and 10 bases at J, with 9 bases in the middle. CDR1 SNHLY and CDR2 FYNNEI come from the germline V gene. CDR3 coding DNA: TGTGCCAGCAGTGAAGCGATAAGAGGAAAACTGTTTTTT. This sequence encodes CASSEAIRGKLFF.

This sequence joins TRBV5-4 and TRBJ2-5, with TRBD2 matching over 8 bases. J gave up 5 bases and V 9 bases, and 12 bases lay outside the gene matches. This CDR3 has 14 residues. Germline lookup yields CDR1 SGHNT and CDR2 YYREEE (reference sequence). This CDR3 is CATGGGQREETQYF. CDR3 nucleotides: TGTGCCACTGGGGGCGGGCAGCGGGAGGAGACCCAGTACTTC.

This clone was detected only a few times. The rearrangement joins TRBV5-1 to TRBJ1-4; D is undetermined. Trimming removed 2 bases from V and 5 bases from J, with 10 bases in between. Looked up from germline, CDR1 is SGHRS and CDR2 is YFSETQ. The CDR3 totals 14 residues. The CDR3 reads CASSFQEGNEKLFF. The CDR3 bases are TGCGCCAGCAGCTTTCAGGAAGGAAATGAAAAACTGTTTTTT.

Only one count was recorded for this clone. The gene calls are TRBV2 and TRBJ1-4; D is uncertain. Per germline, CDR1 SNHLY and CDR2 FYNNEI. CDR3 length: 11 amino acids. V was pared by 9 bases and J by 5 bases, with 7 bases between. As DNA, the CDR3 is TGTGCCAGTTACAGAAATGAAAAACTGTTTTTT. Its translation: CASYRNEKLFF.

CDR3 sequence (DNA): TGTGCCAGCAGTAAACCCGGGACTGCTCCGGAGGGCTACACCTTC. Translated: CASSKPGTAPEGYTF. The chain combines TRBV6-4 with TRBJ1-2; tentatively, D is TRBD1 (5 bases). Germline lookup yields CDR1 MRHNA and CDR2 SNTAGT. V lost 5 bases, J lost 8 bases, and 21 bases lay in between. This CDR3 region has 15 residues.